This T cell receptor (beta chain) was observed in a study of molecular identifiers for immune sequencing clone quantification. TCRdb called the PCR reads again in MiXCR, with one record for every CDR3 protein. Here the sample spans 250,000 to 400,000 distinct CDR3 sequences, around 21% being singletons. This clonotype was counted a few times. The CDR3 has 11 residues. Germline V gene lookup returns CDR1 MNHEY and CDR2 SVGEGT. V was clipped by 4 bases and J by 7 bases, with 8 bases between them. The receptor was derived from a human donor in good health. Some libraries in this study had Jurkat cell RNA spiked in. The sequenced material came from naive CD8+ T cells from blood, with Jurkat cell RNA spiked in. Subset denoted: FACS-sorted CD8+CD4-CCR7+CD45RA+ naive T cells. This chain connects TRBV6-2 or TRBV6-3 to TRBJ2-7, with D unclear. The CDR3 sequence is CASSSVGEQYF. In DNA form, the CDR3 reads TGTGCCAGCAGTTCGGTTGGGGAGCAGTACTTC.